These 19 T cell receptor beta chains came from one sample sequenced in a study of T cells in Graves' hyperthyroidism and ophthalmopathy. Amplified TCR beta CDR3 regions came from RNA transcripts. First-round RT-PCR with HTBI primers amplified the TCR CDR3 region. Via MiXCR, TCRdb re-called the multiplex PCR reads, giving one row per CDR3 protein. The sample lists 250,000 to 300,000 distinct CDR3 sequences, 10% to 15% occurring once. Sequencing was performed on blood. These receptors were obtained from a woman aged 25 to 45 with Graves' hyperthyroidism that later progressed to Graves' ophthalmopathy.

This clonotype was counted many times. The chain is built from TRBV4-2 and TRBJ1-2; TRBD1 matches at 11 bases. V was clipped by 1 base and J by 6 bases; unmatched bases: 7. Per germline, CDR1 LGHNA and CDR2 YNFKEQ. CDR3 length: 16 amino acids. The CDR3 DNA reads as TGTGCCAGCAGCCAAGGAAGGGACAGGGGGACAAATGGCTACACCTTC. It codes for CASSQGRDRGTNGYTF.

There are many counts of this clonotype. The chain joins TRBV7-6 to TRBJ2-1, with 8 bases lining up with TRBD2. With V trimmed by 5 bases and J by 9 bases, 18 bases remained unmatched. From germline, CDR1 is SGHVS and CDR2 FNYEAQ. This CDR3 comprises 17 residues. The CDR3 loop reads CASSPFSGTRGVSEQFF. As DNA, the CDR3 is TGTGCCAGCAGCCCCTTCTCCGGGACTAGGGGAGTAAGTGAGCAGTTCTTC.

A remark on this clonotype: A read error is possible here, since a much larger clone lies one base away. The chain has TRBV20-1 and TRBJ1-2; 8 bases are shared with TRBD1. This CDR3 has 15 residues. J was trimmed by 5 bases and V by 3 bases; bases with no gene match: 11. Germline V gene lookup returns CDR1 DFQATT and CDR2 SNEGSKA (reference sequence). The chain's CDR3 is CSARTGVPLWYGYTF. CDR3 nucleotide sequence: TGCAGTGCTAGGACAGGGGTACCTCTATGGTATGGCTACACCTTC.

There are a few counts of this clonotype. The chain links TRBV6-1 to TRBJ2-1, with D hard to call. The CDR3 covers 14 residues. Germline V gene data show CDR1 as MNHNS and CDR2 as SASEGT. The germline V and J ends were trimmed by 7 bases and 8 bases, with 18 bases remaining between them. As DNA, the CDR3 is TGTGCCAGCACCCCGAGACAAATAGGAGATGAGCAGTTCTTC. Its protein is CASTPRQIGDEQFF.

This clonotype was counted ten times or more. The chain joins TRBV19 to TRBJ1-5; D call uncertain. The CDR3 covers 15 residues. The germline V gene has CDR1 LNHDA and CDR2 SQIVND (reference sequence). With 2 bases removed from V and 7 bases from J, the gap between germline ends came to 15 bases. Written as DNA, the CDR3 is TGTGCCAGTAGTATACAGAGCGGCGGAGGCCAGCCCCAGCATTTT. It translates to CASSIQSGGGQPQHF.

This clonotype was seen repeatedly, ten times or more. The chain combines TRBV7-9 with TRBJ1-2; D gene unclear. The CDR3 extends over 11 amino acids. V was trimmed by 5 bases and J by 8 bases, leaving 9 bases between them. CDR1 SEHNR and CDR2 FQNEAQ come from the germline V gene (reference sequence). CDR3 sequence (DNA): TGTGCCAGCAGCGTCAGTGCGGGCTACACCTTC. Residues: CASSVSAGYTF.

This clonotype occurred many times. The gene calls are TRBV2 and TRBJ2-3; unclear D gene. Germline-derived CDR1 and CDR2 are SNHLY and FYNNEI. The CDR3 contains 11 residues. The V end was cut by 2 bases, the J end by 4 bases, with 1 base between. The CDR3 DNA reads TGTGCCAGCAGTGAATCAGATACGCAGTATTTT. It specifies CASSESDTQYF.

This clonotype came up many times. The J gene is TRBJ2-5, the V gene TRBV7-2; no clear D gene. The V gene's germline CDR1 is SGHTA and CDR2 FQGNSA. V was pared by 5 bases and J by 3 bases, with 16 bases between. The CDR3 contains 15 residues. The CDR3, as DNA: TGTGCCAGCAGCCTCAGGAATCTGGAGAAAGAGACCCAGTACTTC. This translates into CASSLRNLEKETQYF.

In its sample, this clonotype was seen many times. The V gene is TRBV2, the J gene TRBJ2-7; 11 bases map to TRBD1. The CDR3 loop spans 13 amino acids. Looked up from germline, CDR1 is SNHLY and CDR2 is FYNNEI. Losses at the gene ends were 9 bases for V and 3 bases for J; bases not matched to a gene: 4. The CDR3: CASLGTGGYEQYF. Written as DNA, the CDR3 is TGTGCCAGTCTTGGGACAGGGGGCTACGAGCAGTACTTC.

This clonotype has ten or more counts. The chain combines TRBV7-2 with TRBJ2-1; no reliable D call. In germline, CDR1 is SGHTA, CDR2 FQGNSA. The V and J ends lost 1 base and 7 bases respectively, with 8 bases between them. The CDR3 has 13 residues. Here the CDR3 DNA reads TGTGCCAGCAGCTTAGGAAGGAAGAATGAGCAGTTCTTC. It yields the protein CASSLGRKNEQFF.

The sample holds many counts of this clonotype. V gene TRBV6-1 combines with J gene TRBJ2-7; either TRBD1 or TRBD2 may fit D (5 bases each). This CDR3 has 14 residues. V lost 6 bases to trimming and J lost 3 bases, with 15 bases between them. Germline assignment: CDR1 MNHNS and CDR2 SASEGT. Here the CDR3 DNA reads TGTGCCAGCAGCGTTAGGGACCCCTACTACGAGCAGTACTTC. Protein: CASSVRDPYYEQYF.

This clonotype was found many times. The chain combines TRBV4-2 with TRBJ1-5; D gene uncertain. Germline V gene sequence: CDR1 LGHNA, CDR2 YNFKEQ. V dropped 0 bases and J dropped 1 base, with 7 bases sitting between them. The CDR3 consists of 15 residues. CDR3 amino acids: CASSQESKSNQPQHF. For the CDR3, the DNA is TGTGCCAGCAGCCAAGAGTCCAAAAGCAATCAGCCCCAGCATTTT.

There are many counts of this clonotype. The chain couples TRBV27 to TRBJ2-1, with TRBD2 matching 14 bases. V lost 0 bases to trimming and J lost 14 bases; unmatched junction nucleotides: 0. CDR1 MNHEY and CDR2 SMNVEV come from the germline V gene (reference sequence). The CDR3 covers 13 residues. CDR3 loop: CASSLSTSGREFF. As DNA, the CDR3 is TGTGCCAGCAGTTTATCGACTAGCGGGAGGGAGTTCTTC.

In this sample, this clonotype turned up many times. The V gene is TRBV30, the J gene TRBJ2-1; 7 bases line up with TRBD1. The junction had 9 bases not matched to a gene; V was cut back by 4 bases and J by 0 bases. Germline loops: CDR1 GTSNPN, CDR2 SVGIG (reference sequence). The CDR3 loop spans 16 amino acids. CDR3 nucleotide sequence: TGTGCCTGGAATACGGGACAGAAGGGCTCCTACAATGAGCAGTTCTTC. Translating gives CAWNTGQKGSYNEQFF.

This clonotype was seen at least ten times. The chain employs TRBV10-3 and TRBJ2-7; D is perhaps TRBD1 (6 bases). Per the germline V gene, CDR1 is ENHRY and CDR2 is SYGVKD. This CDR3 contains 16 residues. Deletions cut 5 bases from V and 6 bases from J, with 23 bases between. This chain's CDR3 is CAISPDKGHLYVEQYF. Here the CDR3 DNA reads TGTGCCATCAGTCCTGACAAGGGACACCTCTACGTCGAGCAGTACTTC.

This chain joins TRBV20-1 and TRBJ2-2; D is ambiguous. Trimming shortened V by 4 bases and J by 5 bases, and 11 bases separated the two germline ends. There are 13 residues in the CDR3. Germline loops: CDR1 DFQATT, CDR2 SNEGSKA (reference sequence). CDR3 sequence reads: CSATSQLTGELFF. CDR3 bases: TGCAGTGCTACGAGTCAGTTGACCGGGGAGCTGTTTTTT.

A single count supports this clonotype. The rearrangement uses TRBV5-1 and TRBJ1-1, with D possibly being TRBD1 (5 bases). The CDR3 is 14 residues long. The germline V and J ends were trimmed by 4 bases and 2 bases, with 12 bases remaining between them. Germline loops: CDR1 SGHRS, CDR2 YFSETQ. The CDR3 region is CASSADGANTEAFF. The CDR3 region has the DNA TGCGCCAGCAGCGCCGACGGGGCTAACACTGAAGCTTTCTTT.

Many counts were recorded for this clonotype. The rearrangement uses TRBV9 and TRBJ2-7; 7 bases map to TRBD1. CDR3 length: 13 residues. Looked up from germline, CDR1 is SGDLS and CDR2 is YYNGEE. The V segment lost 2 bases and the J segment 5 bases; nucleotides outside the gene matches: 4. CDR3 coding DNA: TGTGCCAGCAGCGTGGCAGGGGGAAACGAGCAGTACTTC. Translation gives CASSVAGGNEQYF.

The sample holds many counts of this clonotype. CDR3 amino acids: CASSQQGRVDGYTF. In DNA, the CDR3 is TGTGCCAGCAGCCAACAGGGGAGAGTAGATGGCTACACCTTC. The rearrangement links TRBV14 to TRBJ1-2, with TRBD1 as a possible D gene (6 bases). Deletions cut 2 bases from V and 6 bases from J, with 13 bases between. The V gene's germline CDR1 is SGHDN and CDR2 FVKESK. CDR3 length: 14 residues.